The 27 T cell receptor beta chains reported below all come from one sample, sequenced in a study of OX40 agonist ivuxolimab in advanced cancers. TCRdb's table, derived via immunoSEQ multiplex PCR, lists solely in-frame clones and lacks some. The profile covers roughly 66,000 clones, with roughly four fifths appearing a single time and approximately 2.3% taken by the ten largest. Here the sequenced sample was CD4+ or CD8+ T cells sorted from blood, taken in a trial of the OX40 agonist ivuxolimab. The receptor set was obtained from an adult with an advanced solid tumor such as melanoma, head and neck, liver or kidney cancer.

The chain's CDR3 is CASSEADTGTAGNQPQHF. CDR3 DNA: TGTGCCAGCAGTGAAGCGGACACCGGGACAGCGGGCAATCAGCCCCAGCATTTT. The genes are TRBV6-1 and TRBJ1-5; 7 nucleotides line up with TRBD1. CDR1 is MNHNS and CDR2 is SASEGT in the germline V gene. The length of the CDR3 is 18 residues. V dropped 0 bases and J dropped 2; count of bases not matched to a gene: 10.

This chain connects TRBV5-8 to TRBJ2-2; D perhaps matches TRBD2 (6 bases). The ends were cut back, 0 bases at V and 5 bases at J, with 14 bases in the middle. Per germline, CDR1 SGHTS and CDR2 YDEGEE. This CDR3 has 16 residues. CDR3 residues: CASSLAVFAGTGELFF. In nucleotides, the CDR3 is TGTGCCAGCAGCTTGGCCGTATTCGCGGGGACCGGGGAGCTGTTTTTT.

The chain recombines TRBV5-6 with TRBJ2-1, with D possibly matching TRBD2 (6 bases). V was trimmed by 1 base and J by 1 base, leaving 12 bases between them. The germline V gene has CDR1 SGHDT and CDR2 YYEEEE. The CDR3 sequence is 16 residues long. This CDR3 reads CASSLRGGWSYNEQFF. As DNA, the CDR3 is TGTGCCAGCAGCTTGCGCGGAGGGTGGTCCTACAATGAGCAGTTCTTC.

The V and J genes are TRBV27 and TRBJ2-3, with D tentatively TRBD2 (6 bases). Germline V gene data show CDR1 as MNHEY and CDR2 as SMNVEV (reference sequence). The CDR3 loop spans 13 amino acids. Deletions cut 3 bases from V and 5 bases from J, with 9 bases between. CDR3 nucleotide sequence: TGTGCCAGCAGTTTTCGGGGGTTAGATACGCAGTATTTT. Its protein is CASSFRGLDTQYF.

V gene TRBV5-1 combines with J gene TRBJ2-7; tentatively, D is TRBD1 (6 bases). The CDR3 is 15 amino acids. Trimming took 7 bases from V and 0 from J, leaving 17 bases between them. Germline V gene lookup returns CDR1 SGHRS and CDR2 YFSETQ. The DNA of the CDR3 is TGCGCCAGCTCTGGGGGCGGCCGTCCCTCCTACGAGCAGTACTTC. Protein sequence: CASSGGGRPSYEQYF.

The chain uses TRBV6-1 and TRBJ1-1; 8 bases are shared with TRBD1. Trimming removed 6 bases from V and 2 bases from J; junction bases left unmatched: 5. Per germline, CDR1 MNHNS and CDR2 SASEGT. This CDR3 is 14 amino acids long. The CDR3 loop reads CASSKQGGNTEAFF. In DNA, the CDR3 is TGTGCCAGCAGCAAACAGGGGGGAAACACTGAAGCTTTCTTT.

This clone was detected once. The chain joins TRBV25-1 to TRBJ1-2; 9 bases align to TRBD1. Germline V gene data show CDR1 as MGHDK and CDR2 as SYGVNS. CDR3 size: 14 residues. Trimming took 5 bases from V and 8 from J; bases not matched to a gene: 9. CDR3 loop: CASSPGTGFGGYTF. The DNA for the CDR3 is TGTGCCAGCAGTCCAGGGACAGGGTTTGGAGGCTACACCTTC.

This chain links TRBV19 with TRBJ1-5, with TRBD1 identical over 8 bases. V gave up 4 bases and J gave up 5 bases; unmatched junction bases: 13. The CDR3 extends over 17 amino acids. Germline CDR1 LNHDA, CDR2 SQIVND (reference sequence). CDR3 DNA sequence: TGTGCCAGTAGTACTCTGACAGGGGAAGTTACGGATCAGCCCCAGCATTTT. Its translation: CASSTLTGEVTDQPQHF.

J is TRBJ2-5 and V is TRBV7-2; D may be TRBD2 (5 bases). There are 15 residues in the CDR3. Per germline, CDR1 SGHTA and CDR2 FQGNSA. Trimming removed 1 base from V and 5 bases from J, with 14 bases in between. CDR3 DNA: TGTGCCAGCAGCTTAGGCGGGCAGGTCCTGGAGACCCAGTACTTC. Its translation is CASSLGGQVLETQYF.

This chain joins TRBV11-2 and TRBJ1-2; tentatively, D is TRBD1 (5 bases). Germline V gives CDR1 SGHAT, CDR2 FQNNGV. There are 12 residues in the CDR3. Trimming left V 5 bases short and J 4 bases short, with 8 bases between. The CDR3 reads CASSPGSYGYTF. Here the CDR3 DNA reads TGTGCCAGCAGCCCAGGGTCCTATGGCTACACCTTC.

The rearrangement joins TRBV2 to TRBJ2-5, with D maybe TRBD2 (6 bases). This CDR3 is built from 15 residues. V was clipped by 5 bases and J by 5 bases, with 18 bases between them. The germline V gene has CDR1 SNHLY and CDR2 FYNNEI. CDR3 nucleotides: TGTGCCAGCAGTCCATACTCGGGGCTAGCGGAGACCCAGTACTTC. Protein sequence: CASSPYSGLAETQYF. Full variable domain (missing parts from reference TRBV2 and TRBJ2-5): EPEVTQTPSHQVTQMGQEVILRCVPISNHLYFYWYRQILGQKVEFLVSFYNNEISEKSEIFDDQFSVERPDGSNFTLKIRSTKLEDSAMYFCASSPYSGLAETQYFGPGTRLLVL.

V is TRBV9 and J is TRBJ1-5; TRBD1 matches at 10 bases. This CDR3 is 15 amino acids long. Germline V lookup: CDR1 SGDLS, CDR2 YYNGEE. V lost 1 base to trimming and J lost 5 bases; unmatched junction nucleotides: 3. CDR3 loop: CASSVSGTGDQPQHF. CDR3 in DNA: TGTGCCAGCAGCGTATCAGGGACAGGGGATCAGCCCCAGCATTTT. Combining the CDR3 with reference TRBV9 and TRBJ1-5 gives the whole variable domain DSGVTQTPKHLITATGQRVTLRCSPRSGDLSVYWYQQSLDQGLQFLIQYYNGEERAKGNILERFSAQQFPDLHSELNLSSLELGDSALYFCASSVSGTGDQPQHFGDGTRLSIL.

The chain links TRBV7-7 to TRBJ2-1, with TRBD2 matching 15 bases. The length of the CDR3 is 18 residues. CDR1 is SSHAT and CDR2 is FNYEAQ in the germline V gene (reference sequence). The trim removed 4 bases at V and 7 bases at J, leaving 11 bases unmatched. CDR3 DNA sequence: TGTGCCAGCAGCTCACTACGGACTAGCGGGGGGGTTGGTAATGAGCAGTTCTTC. It codes for CASSSLRTSGGVGNEQFF.

The genes are TRBV27 and TRBJ1-4; 7 bases agree with TRBD1. Germline V gene lookup returns CDR1 MNHEY and CDR2 SMNVEV (reference sequence). This CDR3 spans 18 amino acids. Unmatched junction bases numbered 14, after V lost 2 bases and J lost 5 bases. The CDR3 protein is CASSLGTVDRGGNEKLFF. The CDR3 DNA reads TGTGCCAGCAGTTTAGGGACAGTCGATCGGGGGGGCAATGAAAAACTGTTTTTT.

This clone was found a few times. The chain uses TRBV10-2 and TRBJ2-6; tentatively, D is TRBD1 (5 bases). The CDR3 totals 16 residues. With 2 bases removed from V and 0 bases from J, the gap between germline ends came to 8 bases. Germline values: CDR1 WSHSY, CDR2 SAAADI. As DNA, the CDR3 is TGCGCCAGCAGTGAGGGCAGGGCCTCTGGGGCCAACGTCCTGACTTTC. This translates into CASSEGRASGANVLTF.

The V gene is TRBV7-2, the J gene TRBJ2-1; 9 positions agree with TRBD2. CDR1 is SGHTA, CDR2 FQGNSA, per germline. The CDR3 runs 16 residues. After removal of 0 bases from V and 5 bases from J, the junction contained 5 bases not matched to a gene. CDR3 protein: CASSLALLAGNNEQFF. For the CDR3, the DNA is TGTGCCAGCAGCTTAGCGTTACTAGCGGGCAACAATGAGCAGTTCTTC.

This clone was picked up a small number of times. The chain links TRBV30 to TRBJ2-3; D unclear. V was shortened by 5 bases and J by 2 bases, with 5 bases between the two germline ends. Germline assignment: CDR1 GTSNPN and CDR2 SVGIG (reference sequence). The CDR3 totals 11 residues. This chain's CDR3 is CAWDNTDTQYF. DNA for the CDR3: TGTGCCTGGGATAACACAGATACGCAGTATTTT.

This chain joins TRBV11-3 and TRBJ2-7; the D is unclear. V lost 2 bases and J lost 0, with 8 bases in between. There are 14 residues in the CDR3. Germline CDR1 SGHNT, CDR2 YENEEA. The CDR3 here is CASSLTGSSYEQYF. The DNA of the CDR3 is TGTGCCAGCAGCTTAACGGGTAGCTCCTACGAGCAGTACTTC.

The rearrangement uses TRBV6-5 and TRBJ2-7, with 9 bases identical to TRBD2. The V gene's germline CDR1 is MNHEY and CDR2 SVGAGI. The J segment lost 2 bases and the V segment lost 5 bases, leaving 7 bases of the junction unmatched. The CDR3 contains 15 residues. CDR3 coding DNA: TGTGCCAGCAGTCGGAGCGGGAGGAACACCTACGAGCAGTACTTC. Translated: CASSRSGRNTYEQYF.

The sample holds a few counts of this clone. The gene calls are TRBV7-9 and TRBJ2-5; perhaps D is TRBD1 or TRBD2 (7 bases each). V lost 6 bases and J 5 bases, leaving 13 bases between the germline ends. This CDR3 comprises 13 residues. Germline V gene sequence: CDR1 SEHNR, CDR2 FQNEAQ (reference sequence). CDR3 DNA sequence: TGTGCCAGCAGACACAGGGGAGGGGAGACCCAGTACTTC. Translated, it gives CASRHRGGETQYF. Using reference TRBV7-9 and TRBJ2-5 for the parts outside the CDR3, the full variable domain is DTGVSQNPRHKITKRGQNVTFRCDPISEHNRLYWYRQTLGQGPEFLTYFQNEAQLEKSRLLSDRFSAERPKGSFSTLEIQRTEQGDSAMYLCASRHRGGETQYFGPGTRLLVL.

The V call is TRBV5-1, the J call TRBJ2-2; D is possibly TRBD1 (6 bases). With 0 bases removed from V and 3 bases from J, the gap between germline ends came to 9 bases. The CDR3 runs to 15 residues. Germline loops: CDR1 SGHRS, CDR2 YFSETQ. CDR3 loop: CASSLGQVDTGELFF. Here the CDR3 DNA reads TGCGCCAGCAGCTTGGGACAGGTGGACACCGGGGAGCTGTTTTTT.

The chain uses TRBV7-9 and TRBJ1-1; D uncertain. Germline V gene sequence: CDR1 SEHNR, CDR2 FQNEAQ (reference sequence). V gave up 1 base and J gave up 0 bases, with 15 bases separating them. The CDR3 sequence is 17 residues long. CDR3 DNA sequence: TGTGCCAGCAGCTTAGGAGTTGGGCAAACCATGAACACTGAAGCTTTCTTT. Protein sequence: CASSLGVGQTMNTEAFF.

The chain joins TRBV29-1 to TRBJ1-1; D not certain. This CDR3 comprises 13 residues. Trimming cost V 6 bases and J 2 bases, with 13 bases left between them. Germline V CDR1 and CDR2: SQVTM, ANQGSEA. CDR3 in DNA: TGCAGCGTCAACCGCCGGGTCAACACTGAAGCTTTCTTT. This gives the protein CSVNRRVNTEAFF.

This chain links TRBV10-3 with TRBJ2-3; D is ambiguous. The CDR3 is made up of 13 amino acids. Germline CDR1 is ENHRY and CDR2 is SYGVKD. V lost 6 bases, J lost 0 bases, and 7 bases lay in between. In DNA form, the CDR3 reads TGTGCCATCAGCAAGGATAGCACAGATACGCAGTATTTT. It encodes CAISKDSTDTQYF.

The chain carries TRBV7-3 and TRBJ2-3, with D possibly matching TRBD2 (6 bases). This CDR3 is built from 17 residues. V was pared by 5 bases and J by 0 bases, with 18 bases between. Germline V lookup: CDR1 SGHTA, CDR2 FQGTGA. CDR3 sequence: CASSAHGGPASTDTQYF. The CDR3 DNA sequence: TGTGCCAGCAGCGCACATGGAGGGCCCGCTAGCACAGATACGCAGTATTTT.

The J gene is TRBJ2-1, the V gene TRBV15, with TRBD1 matching 7 bases. This CDR3 spans 15 amino acids. J lost 5 bases, V lost 5 bases, and 9 bases had no gene match. CDR1 and CDR2 from the germline V gene are LNHNV and YYDKDF (reference sequence). CDR3 amino acids: CATSGRDSGNNEQFF. The CDR3 DNA sequence: TGTGCCACCAGCGGCCGGGACAGTGGAAACAATGAGCAGTTCTTC. The whole variable domain, remainder taken from reference TRBV15 and TRBJ2-1, is DAMVIQNPRYQVTQFGKPVTLSCSQTLNHNVMYWYQQKSSQAPKLLFHYYDKDFNNEADTPDNFQSRRPNTSFCFLDIRSPGLGDTAMYLCATSGRDSGNNEQFFGPGTRLTVL.

The chain combines TRBV14 with TRBJ2-1, with a weak D call TRBD2 (5 bases). The V gene lost 0 bases and the J gene lost 0 bases, with 21 bases spanning the gap. CDR1 SGHDN and CDR2 FVKESK come from the germline V gene. CDR3 length: 20 amino acids. Here the CDR3 reads CASSQEGPASRGSSYNEQFF. DNA for the CDR3: TGTGCCAGCAGCCAAGAAGGGCCGGCGTCCCGGGGTAGCTCCTACAATGAGCAGTTCTTC.